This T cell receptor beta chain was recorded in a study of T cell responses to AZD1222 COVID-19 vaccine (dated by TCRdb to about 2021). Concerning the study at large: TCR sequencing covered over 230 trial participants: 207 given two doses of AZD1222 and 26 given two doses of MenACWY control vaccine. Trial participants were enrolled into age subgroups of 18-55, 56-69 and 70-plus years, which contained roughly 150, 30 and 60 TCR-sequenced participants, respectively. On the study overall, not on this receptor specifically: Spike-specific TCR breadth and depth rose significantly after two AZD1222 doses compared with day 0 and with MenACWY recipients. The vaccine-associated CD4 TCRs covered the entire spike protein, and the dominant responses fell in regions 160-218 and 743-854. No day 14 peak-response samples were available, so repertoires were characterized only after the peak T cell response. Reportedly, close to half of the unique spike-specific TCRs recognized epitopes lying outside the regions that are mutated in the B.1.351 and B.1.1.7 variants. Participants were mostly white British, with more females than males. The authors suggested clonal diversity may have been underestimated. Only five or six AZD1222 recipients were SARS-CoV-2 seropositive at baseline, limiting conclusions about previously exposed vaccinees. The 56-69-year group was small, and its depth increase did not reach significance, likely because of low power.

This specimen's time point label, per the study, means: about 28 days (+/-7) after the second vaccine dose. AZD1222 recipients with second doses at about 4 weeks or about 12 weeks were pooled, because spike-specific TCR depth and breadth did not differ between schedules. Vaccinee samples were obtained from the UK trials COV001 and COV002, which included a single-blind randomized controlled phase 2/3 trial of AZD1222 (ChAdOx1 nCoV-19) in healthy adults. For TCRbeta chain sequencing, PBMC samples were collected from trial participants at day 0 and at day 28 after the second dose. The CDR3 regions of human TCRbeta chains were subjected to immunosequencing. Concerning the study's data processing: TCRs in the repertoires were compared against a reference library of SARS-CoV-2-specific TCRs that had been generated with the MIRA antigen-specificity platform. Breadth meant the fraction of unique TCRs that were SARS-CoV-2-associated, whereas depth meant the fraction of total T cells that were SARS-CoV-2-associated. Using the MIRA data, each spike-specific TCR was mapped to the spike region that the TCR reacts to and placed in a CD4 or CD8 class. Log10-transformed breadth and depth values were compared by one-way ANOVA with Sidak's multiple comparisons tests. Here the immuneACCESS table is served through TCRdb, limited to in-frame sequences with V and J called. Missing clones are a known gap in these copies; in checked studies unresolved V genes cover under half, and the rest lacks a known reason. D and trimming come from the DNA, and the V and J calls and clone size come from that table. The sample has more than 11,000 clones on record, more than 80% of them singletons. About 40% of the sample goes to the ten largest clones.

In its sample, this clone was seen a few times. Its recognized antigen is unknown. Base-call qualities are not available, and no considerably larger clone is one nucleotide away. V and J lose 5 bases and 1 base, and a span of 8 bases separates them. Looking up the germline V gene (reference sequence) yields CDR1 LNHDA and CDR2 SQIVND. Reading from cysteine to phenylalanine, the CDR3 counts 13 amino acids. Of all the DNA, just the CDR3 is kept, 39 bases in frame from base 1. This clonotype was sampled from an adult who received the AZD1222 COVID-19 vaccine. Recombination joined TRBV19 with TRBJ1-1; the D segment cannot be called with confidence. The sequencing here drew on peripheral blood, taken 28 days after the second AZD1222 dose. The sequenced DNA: TGTGCCAGTAGTTTTACAGAGAACACTGAAGCTTTCTTT. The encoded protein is CASSFTENTEAFF. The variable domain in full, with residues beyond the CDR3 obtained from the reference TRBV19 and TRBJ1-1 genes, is DGGITQSPKYLFRKEGQNVTLSCEQNLNHDAMYWYRQDPGQGLRLIYYSQIVNDFQKGDIAEGYSVSREKKESFPLTVTSAQKNPTAFYLCASSFTENTEAFFGQGTRLTVV.